This TCR beta chain was identified in a study of T cells after yellow fever vaccination. Points from the study as a whole: Post-booster samples contained most primary-vaccination clones (around 96% CD4, almost 90% CD8). A weaker but faster secondary response was observed, peaking on day 5 versus 15. Researchers noted that a small share of clonotypes showed up in both CD4 and CD8 compartments.

One entry per CDR3 protein, called by TCRdb with MiXCR from the 5' RACE reads. The sample gives around 67,000 distinct CDR3 sequences, approximately 7% of which show up once; about 32% is in the top ten. This clonotype showed up just a few times. The antigen is unknown. Here the sequenced sample was CD8+ T cells sorted from PBMCs, taken 5 days after the first yellow fever vaccination. The clonotype originates from a man between 18 and 29 years old who received the YFV17D yellow fever vaccine.

The CDR3 loop reads CASTDRQGIQETQYF. The CDR3 DNA follows: TGTGCCAGCACCGACAGACAGGGGATACAAGAGACCCAGTACTTC. The chain has TRBV5-5 and TRBJ2-5; 8 bases fit TRBD1. The CDR3 is 15 amino acids. Germline-derived CDR1 and CDR2 are SGHKS and YYEKEE (reference sequence). With V trimmed by 6 bases and J by 2 bases, 9 bases remained unmatched.